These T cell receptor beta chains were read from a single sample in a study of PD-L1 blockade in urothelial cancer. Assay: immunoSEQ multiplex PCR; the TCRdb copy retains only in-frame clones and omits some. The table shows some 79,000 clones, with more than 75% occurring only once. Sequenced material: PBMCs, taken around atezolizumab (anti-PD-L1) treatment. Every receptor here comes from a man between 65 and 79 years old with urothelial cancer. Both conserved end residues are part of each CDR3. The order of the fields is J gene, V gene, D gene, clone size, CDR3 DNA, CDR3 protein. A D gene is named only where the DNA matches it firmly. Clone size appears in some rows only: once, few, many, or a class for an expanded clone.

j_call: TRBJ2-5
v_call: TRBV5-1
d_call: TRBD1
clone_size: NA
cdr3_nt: TGCGCCAGCAGCCCATTACAGGGGGCTCAAGAGACCCAGTACTTC
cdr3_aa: CASSPLQGAQETQYF

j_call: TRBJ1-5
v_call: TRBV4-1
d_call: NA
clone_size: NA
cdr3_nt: TGCGCCAGCAGCCCCCCAGGGCCCAATCAGCCCCAGCATTTT
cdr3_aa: CASSPPGPNQPQHF

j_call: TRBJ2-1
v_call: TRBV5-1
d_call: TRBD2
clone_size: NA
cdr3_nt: TGCGCCAGCAGGAAGACTAGCTCCTCCTACAATGAGCAGTTCTTC
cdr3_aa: CASRKTSSSYNEQFF

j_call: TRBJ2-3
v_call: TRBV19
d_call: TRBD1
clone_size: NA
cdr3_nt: TGTGCCAGTAGTATTTGGGGGACAGGGATAAGTGGTACAGATACGCAGTATTTT
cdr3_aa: CASSIWGTGISGTDTQYF

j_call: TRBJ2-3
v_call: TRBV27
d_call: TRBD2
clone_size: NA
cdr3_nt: TGTGCCAGCAGTTTTTTAGTCGGTAGCGGGGGCTGGGATACGCAGTATTTT
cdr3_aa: CASSFLVGSGGWDTQYF

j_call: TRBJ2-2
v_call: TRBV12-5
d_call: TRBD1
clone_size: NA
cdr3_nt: TGTGCTAGTGGTTTGAGCGGGACAGGGCGAACCGGGGAGCTGTTTTTT
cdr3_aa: CASGLSGTGRTGELFF

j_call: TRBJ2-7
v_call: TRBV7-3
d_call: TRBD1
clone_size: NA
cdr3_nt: TGTGCCAGCAGCACCGACAGGGGACCCTACGAGCAGTACTTC
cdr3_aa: CASSTDRGPYEQYF

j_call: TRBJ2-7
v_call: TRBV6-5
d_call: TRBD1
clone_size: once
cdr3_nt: TGTGCCAGCACCAAGGACAGGGTCTCCTACGAGCAGTACTTC
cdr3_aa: CASTKDRVSYEQYF

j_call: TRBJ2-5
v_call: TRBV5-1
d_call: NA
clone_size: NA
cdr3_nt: TGCGCCAGCAGCTTCGGGGGGCAGGAGACCCAGTACTTC
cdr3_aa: CASSFGGQETQYF

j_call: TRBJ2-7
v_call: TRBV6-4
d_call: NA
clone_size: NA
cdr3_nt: TGTGCCAGCAGTGACTGGCTAGGACTTCTCCGAACCTACGAGCAGTACTTC
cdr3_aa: CASSDWLGLLRTYEQYF

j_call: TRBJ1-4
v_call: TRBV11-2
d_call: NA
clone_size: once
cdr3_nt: TGTGCCAGCAGCGCCTCAGTAACGACAGAACTGTTTTTT
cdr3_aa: CASSASVTTELFF

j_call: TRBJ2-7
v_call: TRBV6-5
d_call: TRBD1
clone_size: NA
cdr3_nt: TGTGCCAGCAAAGGGTCCGGGACAGGGGTGTTCGAGCAGTACTTC
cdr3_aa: CASKGSGTGVFEQYF

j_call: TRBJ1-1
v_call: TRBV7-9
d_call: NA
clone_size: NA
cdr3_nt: TGTGCCAGCAGCGGATCAGGGAGGGGAACTGAAGCTTTCTTT
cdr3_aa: CASSGSGRGTEAFF

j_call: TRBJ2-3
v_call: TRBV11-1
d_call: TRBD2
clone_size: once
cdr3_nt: TGTGCCAGCAGCCTACTAGCGGGAGGACCGAGCACAGATACGCAGTATTTT
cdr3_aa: CASSLLAGGPSTDTQYF

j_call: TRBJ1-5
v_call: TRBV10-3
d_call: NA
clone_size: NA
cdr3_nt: TGTGCCATCAGTGACCTGGAGAATCAGCCCCAGCATTTT
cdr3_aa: CAISDLENQPQHF

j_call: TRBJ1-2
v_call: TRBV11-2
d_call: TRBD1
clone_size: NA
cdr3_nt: TGTGCCAGCAGCTTATGGGACAGGGACAACTATGGCTACACCTTC
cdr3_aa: CASSLWDRDNYGYTF

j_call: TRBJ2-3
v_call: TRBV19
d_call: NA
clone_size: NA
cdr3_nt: TGTGCCAGTCGACAAGGAGGAGATACGCAGTATTTT
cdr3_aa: CASRQGGDTQYF

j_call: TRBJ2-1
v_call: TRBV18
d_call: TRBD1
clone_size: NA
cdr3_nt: TGTGCCAGCTCCCCAGCGACAGGGCCCACCCACAATGAGCAGTTCTTC
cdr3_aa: CASSPATGPTHNEQFF

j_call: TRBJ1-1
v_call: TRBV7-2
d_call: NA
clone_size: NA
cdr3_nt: TGTGCCAGCAGCCCTTCAGGACAACCGAACACTGAAGCTTTCTTT
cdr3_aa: CASSPSGQPNTEAFF

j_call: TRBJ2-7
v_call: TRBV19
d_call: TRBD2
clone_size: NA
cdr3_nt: TGTGCCAGTAGTACCGGACTAGCGGGAGTCTACGAGCAGTACTTC
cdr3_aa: CASSTGLAGVYEQYF

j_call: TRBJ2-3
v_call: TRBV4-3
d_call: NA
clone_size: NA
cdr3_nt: TGCGCCAGCAGCCAAGATCTCAGCGGTTCTAGCACAGATACGCAGTATTTT
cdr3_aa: CASSQDLSGSSTDTQYF

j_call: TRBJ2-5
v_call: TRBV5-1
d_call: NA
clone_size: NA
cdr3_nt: TGCGCCAGCAGCGCGGGAAGCGGGGAGACCCAGTACTTC
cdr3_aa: CASSAGSGETQYF

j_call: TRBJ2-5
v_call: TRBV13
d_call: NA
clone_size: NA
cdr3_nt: TGTGCCAGCAGAACGTTCACAGAACAAGAGACCCAGTACTTC
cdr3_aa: CASRTFTEQETQYF

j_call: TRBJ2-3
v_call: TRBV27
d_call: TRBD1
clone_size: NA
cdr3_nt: TGTGCCAGCAGTTTACGACAGGGGGACGGAGATACGCAGTATTTT
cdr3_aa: CASSLRQGDGDTQYF

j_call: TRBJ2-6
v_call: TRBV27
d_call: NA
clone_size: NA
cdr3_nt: TGTGCCAGCAGTTTATATGCGGGGGCCAACGTCCTGACTTTC
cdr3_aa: CASSLYAGANVLTF

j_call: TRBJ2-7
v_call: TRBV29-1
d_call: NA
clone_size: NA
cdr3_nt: TGCAGCGTTGAATTGACAGGGACTTACTACGAGCAGTACTTC
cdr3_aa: CSVELTGTYYEQYF

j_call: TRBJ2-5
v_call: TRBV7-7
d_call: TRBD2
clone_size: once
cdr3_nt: TGTGCCAGCAGCCAGACTAGCGGGGGGGCCATGGAGACCCAGTACTTC
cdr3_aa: CASSQTSGGAMETQYF

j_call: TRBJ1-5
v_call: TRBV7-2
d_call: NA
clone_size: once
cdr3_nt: TGTGCCAGCAGCTTAGACGGTTATCAGCCCCAGCATTTT
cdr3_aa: CASSLDGYQPQHF

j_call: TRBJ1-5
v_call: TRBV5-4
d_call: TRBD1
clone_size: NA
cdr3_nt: TGTGCCAGCAGCATCGGGACAGGGGAGGGTCAGCCCCAGCATTTT
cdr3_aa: CASSIGTGEGQPQHF

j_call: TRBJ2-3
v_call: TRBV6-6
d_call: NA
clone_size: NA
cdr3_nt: TGTGCCAGCAGTTACAGAGAAACAGATACGCAGTATTTT
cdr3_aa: CASSYRETDTQYF

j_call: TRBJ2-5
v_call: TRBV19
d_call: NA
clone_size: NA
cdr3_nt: TGTGCCAGTAGTATAAGAACAGAAGAGACCCAGTACTTC
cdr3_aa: CASSIRTEETQYF

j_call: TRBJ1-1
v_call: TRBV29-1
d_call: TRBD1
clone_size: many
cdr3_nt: TGCAGCGTTGATAGGACAGGGCTGAACACTGAAGCTTTCTTT
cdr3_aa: CSVDRTGLNTEAFF

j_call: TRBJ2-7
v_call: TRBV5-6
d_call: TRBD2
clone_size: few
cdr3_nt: TGTGCCAGCAGCTTAGAGACTAGCGGGACCTTCTACGAGCAGTACTTC
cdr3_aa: CASSLETSGTFYEQYF

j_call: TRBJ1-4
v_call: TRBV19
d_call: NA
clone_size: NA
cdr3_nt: TGTGCCAGTGGGAGCCATACCACGCAAAAACTGTTTTTT
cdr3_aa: CASGSHTTQKLFF

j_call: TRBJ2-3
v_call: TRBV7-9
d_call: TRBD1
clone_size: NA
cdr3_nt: TGTGCCAGCAGCTTAACCGTCGCCAGGGGGCCCTCTAGCACAGATACGCAGTATTTT
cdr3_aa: CASSLTVARGPSSTDTQYF

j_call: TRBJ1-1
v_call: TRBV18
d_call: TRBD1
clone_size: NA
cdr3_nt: TGTGCCAGCTCACCTAACTCGGACAGGGGAGCGAACACTGAAGCTTTCTTT
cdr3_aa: CASSPNSDRGANTEAFF

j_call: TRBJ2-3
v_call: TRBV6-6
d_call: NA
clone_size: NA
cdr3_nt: TGTGCCAGCAGTTACTCCGAGGTTTCAAATACGCAGTATTTT
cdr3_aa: CASSYSEVSNTQYF

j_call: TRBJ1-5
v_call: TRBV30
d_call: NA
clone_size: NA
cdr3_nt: TGTGCCTGGAGTGCCCAGGGGTCAGGGGTCGCCGAAACTAGCAATCAGCCCCAGCATTTT
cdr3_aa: CAWSAQGSGVAETSNQPQHF

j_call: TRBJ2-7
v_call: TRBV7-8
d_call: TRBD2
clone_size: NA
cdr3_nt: TGTGCCAGCAGCTTATCGACTAGCGGTACCTACGAGCAGTACTTC
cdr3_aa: CASSLSTSGTYEQYF

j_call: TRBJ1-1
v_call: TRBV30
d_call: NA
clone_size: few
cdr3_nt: TGTGCCTGGAGCTACCCCTCGGGGGCTTTCTTT
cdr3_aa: CAWSYPSGAFF

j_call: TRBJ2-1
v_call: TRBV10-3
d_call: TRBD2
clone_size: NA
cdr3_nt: TGTGCCATCAGTGAGGTAGCGGGAGATTACAATGAGCAGTTCTTC
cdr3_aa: CAISEVAGDYNEQFF

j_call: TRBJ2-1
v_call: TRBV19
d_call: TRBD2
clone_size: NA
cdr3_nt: TGTGCCAGTAGTAACTCGGGACTAGCGCCCTACAATGAGCAGTTCTTC
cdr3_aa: CASSNSGLAPYNEQFF

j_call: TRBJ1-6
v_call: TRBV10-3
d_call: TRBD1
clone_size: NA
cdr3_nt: TGTGCCATCCGGACAGGGGATAATTCACCCCTCCACTTT
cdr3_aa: CAIRTGDNSPLHF

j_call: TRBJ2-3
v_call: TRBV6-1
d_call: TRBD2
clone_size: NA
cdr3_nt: TGTGCCAGCAGTGAAGCGGGTAGCGGGGGCACAGATACGCAGTATTTT
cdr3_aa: CASSEAGSGGTDTQYF

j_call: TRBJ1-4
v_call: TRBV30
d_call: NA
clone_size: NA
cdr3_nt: TGTGCCTGGAGTTCGGGACGGGGGAATGAAAAACTGTTTTTT
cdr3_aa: CAWSSGRGNEKLFF

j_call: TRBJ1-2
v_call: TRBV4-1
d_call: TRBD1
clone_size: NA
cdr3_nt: TGCGCCAGCAGCCTCTCGACAGGGGACTATGGCTACACCTTC
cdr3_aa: CASSLSTGDYGYTF

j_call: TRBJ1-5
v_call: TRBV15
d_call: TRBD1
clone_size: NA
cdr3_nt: TGTGCCACCAGCAGAGGGGGACAGGGGGGCAATCAGCCCCAGCATTTT
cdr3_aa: CATSRGGQGGNQPQHF

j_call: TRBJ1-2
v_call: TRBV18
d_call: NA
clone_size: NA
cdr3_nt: TGTGCCAGCTCACCAAGGGAGGGCTATGGCTACACCTTC
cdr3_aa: CASSPREGYGYTF

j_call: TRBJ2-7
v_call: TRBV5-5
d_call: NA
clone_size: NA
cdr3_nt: TGTGCCAGCAGCCACACAGGGAACACCTACGAGCAGTACTTC
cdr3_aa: CASSHTGNTYEQYF

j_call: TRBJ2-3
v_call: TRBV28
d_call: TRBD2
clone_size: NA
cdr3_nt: TGTGCCAGCAGTTTACGCTTACTAGCGGGAGGAGATACGCAGTATTTT
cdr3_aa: CASSLRLLAGGDTQYF

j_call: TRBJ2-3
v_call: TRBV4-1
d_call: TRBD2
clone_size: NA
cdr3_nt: TGCGCCAGCAGCCTTCCGACTAGCGGGGGCCGGGTGAATACGCAGTATTTT
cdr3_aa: CASSLPTSGGRVNTQYF

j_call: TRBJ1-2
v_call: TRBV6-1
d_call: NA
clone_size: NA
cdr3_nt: TGTGCCAGCAGTGAACAGGCCCATATCTGGGGCTACACCTTC
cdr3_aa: CASSEQAHIWGYTF

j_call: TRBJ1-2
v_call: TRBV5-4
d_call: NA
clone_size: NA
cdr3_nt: TGTGCCAGCAGCGTCGACAGTAACTATGGCTACACCTTC
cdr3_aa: CASSVDSNYGYTF